These 20 T cell receptor beta chains share one sample of origin, sequenced in a study of response to subunit inactivated influenza vaccine. TCRdb passed the RT-PCR reads through MiXCR, listing each CDR3 protein once. The sample contains roughly 780,000 distinct CDR3 sequences, 15% to 20% of which appear only once. The source was PBMCs from blood, collected 5 days after vaccination. The receptors derive from a man aged 45-65 years who received an inactivated influenza vaccine.

The table lists this clonotype with many counts. The rearrangement joins TRBV9 to TRBJ1-3; no reliable D call. CDR3 length: 15 residues. CDR1 SGDLS and CDR2 YYNGEE come from the germline V gene. The germline V and J ends were trimmed by 0 bases and 1 base, with 8 bases remaining between them. As DNA, the CDR3 is TGTGCCAGCAGCGTAGACTCGGGATCTGGAAACACCATATATTTT. It encodes CASSVDSGSGNTIYF.

The chain carries TRBV28 and TRBJ2-7; D is uncertain. Germline V gene data show CDR1 as MDHEN and CDR2 as SYDVKM. The ends were cut back, 4 bases at V and 3 bases at J, with 25 bases in the middle. This CDR3 contains 18 residues. This chain's CDR3 is CASSSLLTGLSLDYEQYF. The CDR3 DNA follows: TGTGCCAGCAGTTCCCTATTAACCGGGCTAAGCTTAGACTACGAGCAGTACTTC.

This clonotype occurred a few times. The CDR3: CASSTGTSGGQFF. DNA of the CDR3: TGTGCCAGCAGTACCGGGACTAGCGGGGGGCAGTTCTTC. V usage is TRBV28 and J usage is TRBJ2-1; 14 nucleotides align to TRBD2. CDR1 is MDHEN, CDR2 SYDVKM, per germline. The CDR3 has 13 residues. V was clipped by 5 bases and J by 12 bases; unmatched bases: 3.

This clonotype was found a few times. The rearrangement links TRBV28 to TRBJ2-7; D assignment may be TRBD1 or TRBD2 (5 bases each). With 4 bases removed from V and 7 bases from J, the gap between germline ends came to 17 bases. The germline V gene has CDR1 MDHEN and CDR2 SYDVKM. The CDR3 is 14 amino acids. The CDR3 sequence is CASSSPSRWGEQYF. The CDR3 bases are TGTGCCAGCAGTTCCCCATCTCGATGGGGGGAGCAGTACTTC. Combining the CDR3 with reference TRBV28 and TRBJ2-7 gives the whole variable domain DVKVTQSSRYLVKRTGEKVFLECVQDMDHENMFWYRQDPGLGLRLIYFSYDVKMKEKGDIPEGYSVSREKKERFSLILESASTNQTSMYLCASSSPSRWGEQYFGPGTRLTVT.

The chain couples TRBV20-1 to TRBJ2-5; D not resolved. This CDR3 is 11 amino acids long. V was cut by 5 bases and J by 5 bases, with 9 bases left in between. Germline values: CDR1 DFQATT, CDR2 SNEGSKA (reference sequence). The chain's CDR3 is CSAAPGETQYF. The DNA of the CDR3 is TGCAGTGCTGCCCCTGGCGAGACCCAGTACTTC.

The chain recombines TRBV18 with TRBJ1-2; 8 bases map to TRBD1. The CDR3 is 15 residues long. The V gene end was trimmed by 6 bases and the J gene end by 1 base; junction bases not matched to a gene: 7. The germline gives CDR1 KGHSH, CDR2 LQKENI. This chain's CDR3 is CASSTGGASNYGYTF. The CDR3 bases are TGTGCCAGCTCTACAGGGGGGGCCAGTAACTATGGCTACACCTTC.

V is TRBV20-1 and J is TRBJ2-7, with 9 bases identical to TRBD2. Trimming at V came to 6 bases and at J to 4 bases, leaving 13 bases not matched to a gene. Germline V gene lookup returns CDR1 DFQATT and CDR2 SNEGSKA (reference sequence). This CDR3 spans 15 amino acids. In nucleotides, the CDR3 is TGCAGTGCGGCAGCGGGGGGTGCCGGTGTGTACGAGCAGTACTTC. Encoded protein: CSAAAGGAGVYEQYF.

This clonotype was found a few times. The rearrangement links TRBV20-1 to TRBJ2-3; D is uncertain. V dropped 6 bases and J dropped 1 base, with 11 bases sitting between them. The CDR3 extends over 13 amino acids. Germline lookup yields CDR1 DFQATT and CDR2 SNEGSKA (reference sequence). The CDR3 DNA is TGCAGTGCGAAGGGTCTAGGCACAGATACGCAGTATTTT. Its translation is CSAKGLGTDTQYF.

The rearrangement joins TRBV21-1 to TRBJ2-1; the tabulated D call, TRBD2, remains unverified against the DNA. TRBV21-1 is recorded as a pseudogene. CDR3 length: 16 amino acids. The chain's CDR3 is CASSLRSGSTNNEQFF. CDR3 nucleotides: TGTGCCAGCAGCCTTCGTAGCGGGAGCACGAACAATGAGCAGTTCTTC.

V is TRBV12-3 or TRBV12-4 and J is TRBJ2-3; no clear D gene. CDR3 length: 13 residues. V shed 11 bases and J shed 3 bases, with 15 bases lying between them. CDR3 region: CASTLWETDTQYF. The DNA of the CDR3 is TGTGCCTCCACTTTATGGGAAACAGATACGCAGTATTTT.

This clonotype has just a few counts. The V call is TRBV11-2, the J call TRBJ2-6, with 11 bases fitting TRBD2. This CDR3 comprises 18 residues. Germline loops: CDR1 SGHAT, CDR2 FQNNGV. V lost 3 bases and J lost 2; bases outside the gene matches: 6. For the CDR3, the DNA is TGTGCCAGCAGCTTGACTAGCGGGACCGTGCCTGGGGCCAACGTCCTGACTTTC. This gives the protein CASSLTSGTVPGANVLTF.

This clonotype was observed many times. The rearrangement uses TRBV20-1 and TRBJ1-1; 8 nucleotides align to TRBD1. Germline V gene data show CDR1 as DFQATT and CDR2 as SNEGSKA (reference sequence). The CDR3 is 14 amino acids. V gave up 3 bases and J gave up 6 bases; unmatched junction bases: 9. CDR3 sequence (DNA): TGCAGTGCTAGGGCCCCAGGGGGCACGGCTGAAGCTTTCTTT. Protein sequence: CSARAPGGTAEAFF.

The chain recombines TRBV9 with TRBJ2-1; 9 bases line up with TRBD2. V lost 6 bases, J lost 7 bases, and 11 bases stayed unmatched. Germline V lookup: CDR1 SGDLS, CDR2 YYNGEE. This CDR3 is built from 15 residues. CDR3 in amino acids: CASKFRGRATNEQFF. Here the CDR3 DNA reads TGTGCCAGCAAATTTCGCGGGAGGGCCACAAATGAGCAGTTCTTC.

The chain carries TRBV25-1 and TRBJ2-1, with D perhaps matching TRBD1 (6 bases). V was trimmed by 8 bases and J by 4 bases, leaving 15 bases between them. The germline CDR1 and CDR2 sequences are MGHDK and SYGVNS. CDR3 size: 14 residues. The CDR3 region has the DNA TGTGCCAGCGCCCCCCGAACAGGGTACAATGAGCAGTTCTTC. Translation: CASAPRTGYNEQFF.

The chain links TRBV12-3 or TRBV12-4 to TRBJ1-1; D is perhaps TRBD1 (5 bases). V was pared by 5 bases and J by 4 bases, with 20 bases between. This CDR3 is built from 16 residues. CDR3 DNA: TGTGCCAGCAGTACCCCCTGGGGTTCGGGGGGCACTGAAGCTTTCTTT. It yields the protein CASSTPWGSGGTEAFF.

This chain's CDR3 is CASSEFWGQGPGETQYF. CDR3 bases: TGTGCCAGCAGTGAATTTTGGGGACAGGGGCCGGGGGAGACCCAGTACTTC. This chain uses TRBV25-1 with TRBJ2-5, with 10 bases that match TRBD1. Germline CDR1 and CDR2: MGHDK and SYGVNS. The CDR3 length is 17 residues. Trimming removed 1 base from V and 5 bases from J; junction bases left unmatched: 10. The whole variable domain, filled in from reference TRBV25-1 and TRBJ2-5, reads EADIYQTPRYLVIGTGKKITLECSQTMGHDKMYWYQQDPGMELHLIHYSYGVNSTEKGDLSSESTVSRIRTEHFPLTLESARPSHTSQYLCASSEFWGQGPGETQYFGPGTRLLVL.

This chain joins TRBV2 and TRBJ1-5, with D tentatively TRBD1 (5 bases). Trimming pared 7 bases from V and 3 bases from J, leaving 13 bases between. The CDR3 loop spans 14 amino acids. Per germline, CDR1 SNHLY and CDR2 FYNNEI. The DNA for the CDR3 is TGTGCCAGCACTACAGGCTTACCCAATCAGCCCCAGCATTTT. The encoded protein is CASTTGLPNQPQHF.

This clonotype was recorded a few times. The chain joins TRBV30 to TRBJ2-1; D may be TRBD2 (5 bases). There are 11 residues in the CDR3. Trimming left V 3 bases short and J 14 bases short, with 14 bases between. CDR1 and CDR2 from the germline V gene are GTSNPN and SVGIG (reference sequence). In DNA, the CDR3 is TGTGCCTGGAGCGTTGGACTCCCGGAGTTCTTC. Amino acid sequence: CAWSVGLPEFF.

This clonotype appeared a few times. The chain is built from TRBV6-2 or TRBV6-3 and TRBJ2-1, with 9 bases identical to TRBD2. In germline, CDR1 is MNHEY, CDR2 SVGEGT. V dropped 2 bases and J dropped 8; count of bases not matched to a gene: 13. The CDR3 is 17 residues long. CDR3 DNA: TGTGCCAGCAGTTACACCCGGGGGCGGGAGGGCCTCGATGAGCAGTTCTTC. The encoded protein is CASSYTRGREGLDEQFF.

The V gene is TRBV10-3, the J gene TRBJ1-1; D is uncertain. CDR1 ENHRY and CDR2 SYGVKD come from the germline V gene. CDR3 length: 12 amino acids. Trimming removed 3 bases at V and 5 bases at J, with 7 bases between. Written as DNA, the CDR3 is TGTGCCATCAGTGATCTTGGAACTGAAGCTTTCTTT. Amino acids: CAISDLGTEAFF.